The rows below give T cell receptor beta chains drawn from one sample of a study of OX40 agonist ivuxolimab in advanced cancers. Clones were sequenced by immunoSEQ multiplex PCR, and TCRdb holds only the in-frame ones, with some missing. Of roughly 60,000 clones detected, around 87% appear once; the ten largest clones hold around 3.6%. This specimen was CD4+ or CD8+ T cells sorted from blood, taken in a trial of the OX40 agonist ivuxolimab. The origin of the receptors is an adult with an advanced solid tumor such as melanoma, head and neck, liver or kidney cancer. The CDR3 runs from the conserved cysteine through the conserved F or W. D genes are given only for firm matches. Clone size is stated in some rows and not others, as once, few, many or a class when expanded.

TRBJ1-3 | once | TRBV6-1 | - | TGTGCCAGCAGTGACACTGGGGGGGCCCGTAACACCATATATTTT | CASSDTGGARNTIYF
TRBJ2-3 | - | TRBV28 | - | TGTGCCAGCAGTTTACCGGGGGGCACAGATACGCAGTATTTT | CASSLPGGTDTQYF
TRBJ2-3 | - | TRBV7-3 | - | TGTGCCAGCAGCTCCACAGATACGCAGTATTTT | CASSSTDTQYF
TRBJ1-1 | - | TRBV19 | - | TGTGCCAGTAGTATAGCTCCAGGACACCAAAACACTGAAGCTTTCTTT | CASSIAPGHQNTEAFF
TRBJ2-2 | - | TRBV10-3 | - | TGTGCCATCAGTCACGACAGACCCGGGGAGCTGTTTTTT | CAISHDRPGELFF
TRBJ2-3 | - | TRBV5-1 | TRBD2 | TGCGCCAGCAGGCCTTCGGGGGGGCCTACAGATACGCAGTATTTT | CASRPSGGPTDTQYF
TRBJ2-5 | - | TRBV2 | - | TGTGCCAGCAGTGGTGGCGGCGGGGAGACCCAGTACTTC | CASSGGGGETQYF
TRBJ2-7 | - | TRBV2 | - | TGTGCCAGCGGACGGGGCTCCTACGAGCAGTACTTC | CASGRGSYEQYF
TRBJ1-2 | - | TRBV5-1 | TRBD1 | TGCGCCAGCAGCTTCAAAGGACAGGCCATCGACTATGGCTACACCTTC | CASSFKGQAIDYGYTF
TRBJ2-3 | - | TRBV2 | TRBD1 | TGTGCCAGCACCCAGGGGGCCAGCACAGATACGCAGTATTTT | CASTQGASTDTQYF
TRBJ2-1 | - | TRBV11-2 | TRBD1 | TGTGCCAGCAGCGACCGGGACAGGGTGGCCAATGAGCAGTTCTTC | CASSDRDRVANEQFF
TRBJ2-2 | - | TRBV4-3 | - | TGCGCCAGCAGCCAAGATAGCAGGGGCACCGGGGAGCTGTTTTTT | CASSQDSRGTGELFF
TRBJ2-7 | - | TRBV19 | - | TGTGCCAGCCTTGTGGAGCAGTACTTC | CASLVEQYF
TRBJ2-1 | - | TRBV7-2 | - | TGTGCCAGCAGCTCCAGCTCCTACAATGAGCAGTTCTTC | CASSSSSYNEQFF
TRBJ2-1 | - | TRBV7-9 | TRBD1 | TGTGCCAGCAGCTACGACGGACAGGGGATCAATGAGCAGTTCTTC | CASSYDGQGINEQFF
TRBJ2-7 | - | TRBV5-5 | TRBD2 | TGTGCCAGCAGCTTATCTAGCGGGGGGACCTACGAGCAGTACTTC | CASSLSSGGTYEQYF
TRBJ2-3 | - | TRBV5-1 | - | TGCGCCAGCAGCTCCCAGAGGCCCACAGATACGCAGTATTTT | CASSSQRPTDTQYF
TRBJ1-5 | - | TRBV2 | - | TGTGCCAGCAGAGACTTACTTCTCTCGCCCCAGCATTTT | CASRDLLLSPQHF
TRBJ2-3 | - | TRBV5-1 | TRBD1 | TGCGCCAGCAGCCTCCACAGGGGGCGCCGGGATAGGGCAGATACGCAGTATTTT | CASSLHRGRRDRADTQYF
TRBJ1-4 | - | TRBV19 | - | TGTGCCAGTAGTACCAGGAACGTTGAGAAACTGTTTTTT | CASSTRNVEKLFF
TRBJ1-2 | - | TRBV30 | - | TGTGCCGGAACGCGGGGGCGTGGCTACACCTTC | CAGTRGRGYTF
TRBJ1-1 | - | TRBV28 | - | TGTGCCAGTGGGACAATACGGACTGAAGCTTTCTTT | CASGTIRTEAFF
TRBJ2-2 | - | TRBV5-1 | - | TGCGCCAGCAGCCGCCGCGGGTCGGCGGGTGGGACCGGGGAGCTGTTTTTT | CASSRRGSAGGTGELFF
TRBJ2-5 | - | TRBV6-1 | TRBD2 | TGTGCCAGCAACCCACTAGCGGGACAAGAGACCCAGTACTTC | CASNPLAGQETQYF
TRBJ2-2 | - | TRBV9 | - | TGTGCCAGCAGTCTCTCTTCAAACACCGGGGAGCTGTTTTTT | CASSLSSNTGELFF
TRBJ1-3 | - | TRBV5-1 | - | TGCGCCAGCAGCCAAACCGCGGCAGTTGGAAACACCATATATTTT | CASSQTAAVGNTIYF
TRBJ1-5 | - | TRBV7-2 | TRBD1 | TGTGCCAGCAGGACAGGGTTGGACAATCAGCCCCAGCATTTT | CASRTGLDNQPQHF
TRBJ1-4 | - | TRBV6-5 | - | TGTGCCAGCAGTGAAAGGGACTCTGAAAAACTGTTTTTT | CASSERDSEKLFF
TRBJ2-5 | - | TRBV7-6 | TRBD2 | TGTGCCAGCAGCCGAGAACGGACTAGTAGGCAGACCCAGTACTTC | CASSRERTSRQTQYF
TRBJ1-1 | - | TRBV19 | - | TGTGCCAGTACTACTGACAAGCCGACTGAAGCTTTCTTT | CASTTDKPTEAFF
TRBJ1-1 | - | TRBV7-9 | - | TGTGCCAGCAGCTTATCACAGACTGAAGCTTTCTTT | CASSLSQTEAFF